These T cell receptor beta chains were read from a single sample in a study of Ad26.COV2.S vaccination and SARS-CoV-2 variants. Only in-frame clones appear in the TCRdb table, and some are missing; sequencing was by immunoSEQ multiplex PCR. The sample includes roughly 350,000 clones, about 89% of them seen just once. The material was peripheral blood, obtained in a trial of Ad26.COV2.S vaccine versus placebo. All receptors derive from a person between 18 and 60 years old who received the Ad26.COV2.S COVID-19 vaccine or a placebo. Both conserved end residues are part of each CDR3. A D gene is named only where the DNA matches it firmly. Clone size is not always given. Where it is, it says once, few, many or a class for expanded clones.

TRBV4-3	TRBJ2-2	TRBD2	-	TGCGCCAGCAGCCAAGGTCCGAGCGGGGGGGCCGGGGAGCTGTTTTTT	CASSQGPSGGAGELFF
TRBV6-1	TRBJ2-3	TRBD2	-	TGTGCCAGCAGTGTAGCGGGGTACACAGATACGCAGTATTTT	CASSVAGYTDTQYF
TRBV3-1/TRBV3-2	TRBJ2-7	TRBD1	once	TGTGCCAGCAGCCCCCGGACAGGGTCGTACGAGCAGTACTTC	CASSPRTGSYEQYF
TRBV9	TRBJ2-1	TRBD1	-	TGTGCCAGCAGCGCAGGGACAGGAAACTACAATGAGCAGTTCTTC	CASSAGTGNYNEQFF
TRBV6-2/TRBV6-3	TRBJ1-1	-	-	TGTGCCAGCAGCCCACCCCGCGGGGGGCGCCAGAAGGAAGCTTTCTTT	CASSPPRGGRQKEAFF
TRBV2	TRBJ2-1	TRBD2	once	TGTGCCGGCCGGACTAGCGGGAGCCATGAGCAGTTCTTC	CAGRTSGSHEQFF
TRBV5-4	TRBJ2-7	-	-	TGTGCCAGCAGCTTTGACAGTTCCTCCTACGAGCAGTACTTC	CASSFDSSSYEQYF
TRBV15	TRBJ1-2	-	-	TGTGCCACCAGCCCCCCAGGGGCAGGGGCTGGCTATGGCTACACCTTC	CATSPPGAGAGYGYTF
TRBV9	TRBJ2-3	-	-	TGTGCCAGCAGCGTAGGATCATGGGACCGCGATACGCAGTATTTT	CASSVGSWDRDTQYF
TRBV6-2/TRBV6-3	TRBJ1-5	-	-	TGTGCCAGCAGTTACTCGAGACAGCCCCAGCATTTT	CASSYSRQPQHF
TRBV24-1	TRBJ2-1	TRBD2	-	TGTGCCACCAGCTTGGGGGGGTCCTACAATGAGCAGTTCTTC	CATSLGGSYNEQFF
TRBV2	TRBJ1-1	-	-	TGTGCCAGCAGGGTAATTGAGGAAGCTTTCTTT	CASRVIEEAFF
TRBV10-3	TRBJ2-3	TRBD2	-	TGTGCCATCAGTGATGTAGGTGCTAGCGGGGGCCTCGGTACGCAGTATTTT	CAISDVGASGGLGTQYF
TRBV10-2	TRBJ1-1	TRBD1	-	TGCGCCAGCAGGAAGGACAGGACGAACACTGAAGCTTTCTTT	CASRKDRTNTEAFF
TRBV7-2	TRBJ1-1	-	-	TGTGCCAGCAGCTTATTGTTGAGGAACACTGAAGCTTTCTTT	CASSLLLRNTEAFF
TRBV6-5	TRBJ1-3	-	-	TGTGCCAGCAGACGGGCCTCCTCTGGAAACACCATATATTTT	CASRRASSGNTIYF
TRBV28	TRBJ1-1	-	-	TGTGCCAGCAGTTTGCTGGACAGCCAGACGACTGAAGCTTTCTTT	CASSLLDSQTTEAFF
TRBV6-1	TRBJ2-5	TRBD1	-	TGTGCCAGCAGTGATGTCATGGACAGGGGTCCCTTTGAGACCCAGTACTTC	CASSDVMDRGPFETQYF
TRBV6-2/TRBV6-3	TRBJ1-1	TRBD1	-	TGTGCCAGCAGTTACGGGACAGAAGGACCCGAAGCTTTCTTT	CASSYGTEGPEAFF
TRBV25-1	TRBJ2-2	TRBD2	once	TGTGCCAGCAGTGATACTAGCGGGAAACCCGGGGAGCTGTTTTTT	CASSDTSGKPGELFF
TRBV12-3/TRBV12-4	TRBJ2-1	-	-	TGTGCCACCCTCTCCGGGACCAACAATGAGCAGTTCTTC	CATLSGTNNEQFF
TRBV11-2	TRBJ1-2	TRBD1	once	TGTGCCAGCAGCTTTACGAGATCCGGGACAGGGGATGGCTACACCTTC	CASSFTRSGTGDGYTF
TRBV5-1	TRBJ1-1	-	-	TGCGCCAGCAGATACAGGGAGAACACTGAAGCTTTCTTT	CASRYRENTEAFF
TRBV5-5	TRBJ2-7	-	-	TGTGCCAGCAGCTCACAGGGCGTCGAGCAGTACTTC	CASSSQGVEQYF
TRBV7-9	TRBJ1-2	-	-	TGTGCCAGCAGCCCTTGGTATGGCTACACCTTC	CASSPWYGYTF
TRBV29-1	TRBJ1-5	TRBD1	-	TGCAGCGTTGCGTTGGCAGGGGGTGGTCAGCCCCAGCATTTT	CSVALAGGGQPQHF
TRBV5-5	TRBJ1-4	-	-	TGTGCCAGCAGCTTACAGGGCTTGGGGGAAAAACTGTTTTTT	CASSLQGLGEKLFF
TRBV6-5	TRBJ2-7	-	once	TGTGCCAGCAGTCTCCGGGACAAAACCTACGAGCAGTACTTC	CASSLRDKTYEQYF
TRBV15	TRBJ2-7	TRBD1	-	TGTGCCACCAGCAGAGGGACGCAGGGGGCCTACGAGCAGTACTTC	CATSRGTQGAYEQYF
TRBV28	TRBJ2-5	-	-	TGTGCCAGCAGTTCCCCGACAGGAGGTCAAGAGACCCAGTACTTC	CASSSPTGGQETQYF
TRBV15	TRBJ2-4	TRBD2	-	TGTGCCACCAGCAGGAGCGGGAGGTACGACATTCAGTACTTC	CATSRSGRYDIQYF
TRBV5-4	TRBJ2-1	-	-	TGTGCCAGCAGCTTGGCTAGACTAGGCCGCTACAATGAGCAGTTCTTC	CASSLARLGRYNEQFF
TRBV5-1	TRBJ1-1	-	-	TGCGCCAGCAGCTTGGACAGGCTTGGGGAGACTGAAGCTTTCTTT	CASSLDRLGETEAFF
TRBV28	TRBJ1-6	TRBD1	-	TGTGCCAGCAGTACCAAGGGGGCGGGGGCTAATTCACCCCTCCACTTT	CASSTKGAGANSPLHF
TRBV7-8	TRBJ2-7	TRBD1	-	TGTGCCAGCAGCTCAGGGGGTTGGCACTACGAGCAGTACTTC	CASSSGGWHYEQYF
TRBV20-1	TRBJ2-1	-	-	TGCAGTGCTAGTTTGGCGAAAGTGTACAATGAGCAGTTCTTC	CSASLAKVYNEQFF
TRBV10-2	TRBJ2-3	-	-	TGCGCCAGTAGTTCGGCAGATACGCAGTATTTT	CASSSADTQYF